The 28 T cell receptor beta chains listed next were all sequenced from one sample in a study of shared clonotypes between healthy human individuals. Profiled with immunoSEQ multiplex PCR; TCRdb holds only in-frame clones, not every one. This sample has over 2 million clones, with roughly 94% found just once. Naive CD8 cells comprised CD45RO-negative, CCR7-positively selected cells, excluding terminally differentiated effector memory CD45RA+ cells. The sequenced material came from naive CD8+ T cells sorted from blood. The origin of the receptors is a man between 18 and 35 years old in good health.

The chain employs TRBV7-9 and TRBJ2-5; D not certain. Germline assignment: CDR1 SEHNR and CDR2 FQNEAQ (reference sequence). There are 14 residues in the CDR3. Between the trimmed V and J ends, which lost 5 bases and 4 bases, there was a span of 14 bases. The CDR3 region has the DNA TGTGCCAGCAGCCCCCGGGCAAAGCCAGAGACCCAGTACTTC. Its protein is CASSPRAKPETQYF.

The V call is TRBV10-1, the J call TRBJ2-1; 10 positions match TRBD2. V lost 3 bases to trimming and J lost 5 bases; unmatched junction nucleotides: 4. The CDR3 length is 15 residues. Per the germline V gene, CDR1 is WNHNN and CDR2 is SYGVQD (reference sequence). The DNA of the CDR3 is TGCGCCAGCAGTGATTACGGACTAGCGGACAATGAGCAGTTCTTC. Translated, it gives CASSDYGLADNEQFF.

The chain combines TRBV28 with TRBJ2-5; 8 bases are shared with TRBD1. The CDR3 contains 18 residues. V shed 2 bases, J shed 1 base, and the junction held 12 bases outside the gene matches. CDR1 and CDR2 (germline): MDHEN, SYDVKM. The CDR3 reads CASSLRGWGQVAQETQYF. The CDR3 DNA sequence: TGTGCCAGCAGTTTAAGGGGGTGGGGACAGGTGGCCCAAGAGACCCAGTACTTC.

The chain combines TRBV7-8 with TRBJ1-2; 7 bases align to TRBD1. Germline V gene lookup returns CDR1 SGHVS and CDR2 FQNEAQ. The CDR3 consists of 16 residues. Losses at the gene ends were 0 bases for V and 1 base for J; bases not matched to a gene: 5. This CDR3 is CASSLAGRGINYGYTF. The CDR3 DNA follows: TGTGCCAGCAGCTTAGCCGGCAGGGGGATTAACTATGGCTACACCTTC.

The gene calls are TRBV2 and TRBJ2-3; D may be TRBD1 (6 bases). V was clipped by 1 base and J by 8 bases, with 13 bases between them. The CDR3 totals 14 residues. CDR1 is SNHLY, CDR2 FYNNEI, per germline. CDR3: CASSEGQGLGTQYF. As DNA, the CDR3 is TGTGCCAGCAGTGAAGGGCAGGGGCTAGGTACGCAGTATTTT.

This clone was seen only once. V is TRBV5-4 and J is TRBJ1-6; the match to TRBD1 covers 8 bases. In germline, CDR1 is SGHNT, CDR2 YYREEE (reference sequence). The CDR3 is 14 residues long. V shed 4 bases, J shed 10 bases, and the junction held 7 bases outside the gene matches. The DNA of the CDR3 is TGTGCCAGCAGCCGGACAGGGAGTTCCTCACCCCTCCACTTT. It specifies CASSRTGSSSPLHF.

The V gene is TRBV12-5, the J gene TRBJ2-4, with TRBD2 matching 13 bases. Trimming at V came to 5 bases and at J to 11 bases, leaving 9 bases not matched to a gene. This CDR3 spans 15 amino acids. Germline V gene lookup returns CDR1 LGHNT and CDR2 FRNRAP. CDR3 amino acids: CASGRPGLAGDVQYF. CDR3 coding DNA: TGTGCTAGTGGTCGACCCGGACTAGCGGGAGACGTTCAGTACTTC.

The chain carries TRBV2 and TRBJ2-5, with TRBD1 matching 8 bases. After removal of 5 bases from V and 0 bases from J, the junction contained 2 bases not matched to a gene. Per the germline V gene, CDR1 is SNHLY and CDR2 is FYNNEI. This CDR3 is 14 amino acids long. The CDR3 sequence is CASSLDRDQETQYF. The CDR3 DNA is TGTGCCAGCAGTTTGGACAGGGACCAAGAGACCCAGTACTTC.

The chain recombines TRBV6-1 with TRBJ1-2; no firm D call. The V gene lost 2 bases and the J gene lost 6 bases, with 13 bases spanning the gap. The CDR3 has 14 residues. CDR1 and CDR2 (germline): MNHNS, SASEGT. In DNA form, the CDR3 reads TGTGCCAGCAGTGAACTTGGGTCGAGACATGGCTACACCTTC. Its protein is CASSELGSRHGYTF.

This clone was counted once. The chain couples TRBV15 to TRBJ2-7; D is perhaps TRBD1 or TRBD2 (5 bases each). Trimming shortened V by 0 bases and J by 0 bases, and 12 bases separated the two germline ends. The CDR3 totals 16 residues. Germline CDR1 and CDR2: LNHNV and YYDKDF (reference sequence). The CDR3 is CATSRDRGTSSYEQYF. The CDR3 DNA reads TGTGCCACCAGCAGAGATCGGGGCACCTCCTCCTACGAGCAGTACTTC.

The chain recombines TRBV6-1 with TRBJ1-2, with D uncertain. The V and J ends lost 1 base and 4 bases respectively, with 10 bases between them. The CDR3 is made up of 14 amino acids. The germline gives CDR1 MNHNS, CDR2 SASEGT. Here the CDR3 DNA reads TGTGCCAGCAGTGAAGGACCTGGCACCTATGGCTACACCTTC. Amino acid sequence: CASSEGPGTYGYTF.

This rearrangement joins TRBV2 to TRBJ2-7, with TRBD2 identical over 10 bases. The trim removed 7 bases at V and 1 base at J, leaving 7 bases unmatched. This CDR3 has 15 amino acids. From germline, CDR1 is SNHLY and CDR2 FYNNEI. CDR3 in DNA: TGTGCCAGCACCGATACTAGCGGGATTTCCTACGAGCAGTACTTC. Protein product: CASTDTSGISYEQYF.

This chain joins TRBV27 and TRBJ1-5, with D possibly matching TRBD1 (5 bases). The CDR3 sequence is 14 residues long. Germline lookup yields CDR1 MNHEY and CDR2 SMNVEV (reference sequence). Trimming took 2 bases from V and 7 from J, leaving 12 bases between them. The CDR3 is CASSLVGAEQPQHF. In nucleotides, the CDR3 is TGTGCCAGCAGTTTAGTTGGGGCTGAGCAGCCCCAGCATTTT.

The rearrangement links TRBV6-6 to TRBJ2-1, with a weak D call TRBD2 (6 bases). The V and J ends lost 0 bases and 4 bases respectively, with 13 bases between them. The CDR3 loop spans 16 amino acids. Germline V CDR1 and CDR2: MNHNY, SVGAGI (reference sequence). Here the CDR3 reads CASSYSLAVSYNEQFF. The CDR3 DNA follows: TGTGCCAGCAGTTACTCGTTAGCGGTGTCGTACAATGAGCAGTTCTTC.

This rearrangement joins TRBV11-2 to TRBJ2-5; D is possibly TRBD2 (5 bases). Between the trimmed V and J ends, which lost 3 bases and 2 bases, there was a span of 10 bases. The CDR3 length is 14 residues. Per germline, CDR1 SGHAT and CDR2 FQNNGV. CDR3 amino acids: CASSFFRTQETQYF. The CDR3 nucleotides are TGTGCCAGCAGCTTCTTCCGGACTCAAGAGACCCAGTACTTC.

The chain recombines TRBV7-9 with TRBJ2-2, with a possible D match to TRBD2 (5 bases). With 5 bases removed from V and 5 bases from J, the gap between germline ends came to 12 bases. This CDR3 spans 14 amino acids. CDR1 and CDR2 from the germline V gene are SEHNR and FQNEAQ (reference sequence). The CDR3 sequence is CASSLDWTTGELFF. The CDR3 region has the DNA TGTGCCAGCAGCCTAGACTGGACTACCGGGGAGCTGTTTTTT.

This sequence joins TRBV19 and TRBJ2-5; D perhaps matches TRBD2 (7 bases). The CDR3 extends over 16 amino acids. Germline V gives CDR1 LNHDA, CDR2 SQIVND (reference sequence). Trimming stripped 5 bases from V and 1 base from J, with 17 bases between. CDR3 in DNA: TGTGCCAGTAGTTTGGCTCTGGGGGGGCCCCAAGAGACCCAGTACTTC. Translation: CASSLALGGPQETQYF.

Details on this clone: At one end the junction does not follow the germline gene, possibly because of a read error. J is TRBJ2-5 and V is TRBV27, with unresolved D. The CDR3 contains 12 residues. Per the germline V gene, CDR1 is MNHEY and CDR2 is SMNVEV (reference sequence). The CDR3, as DNA: TGTGCCAGCGGTTTTGGGCCAGAGACCCAGTACTTC. Its protein is CASGFGPETQYF.

The J gene is TRBJ2-7, the V gene TRBV7-9, with D possibly being TRBD1 (5 bases). The CDR3 has 14 residues. CDR1 and CDR2 from the germline V gene are SEHNR and FQNEAQ (reference sequence). Trimming cost V 3 bases and J 3 bases, with 12 bases left between them. The CDR3 here is CASSFGSRDYEQYF. The CDR3 bases are TGTGCCAGCAGCTTTGGGTCCAGGGACTACGAGCAGTACTTC.

This chain connects TRBV6-5 to TRBJ2-7; TRBD1 aligns across 12 bases. V shed 5 bases and J 6 bases; nucleotides not matched to a gene: 5. CDR1 is MNHEY, CDR2 SVGAGI, per germline. This CDR3 comprises 14 residues. The DNA for the CDR3 is TGTGCCAGCAGTGACCGGGACAGGGGGCTCGAGCAGTACTTC. Translated, it gives CASSDRDRGLEQYF.

The table lists this clone with a count of one. This chain joins TRBV10-1 and TRBJ1-2; no firm D call. The CDR3 length is 12 residues. Germline V lookup: CDR1 WNHNN, CDR2 SYGVQD (reference sequence). Deletions cut 3 bases from V and 4 bases from J, with 6 bases between. The CDR3 region has the DNA TGCGCCAGCAGTGATGACGGCTATGGCTACACCTTC. Encoded protein: CASSDDGYGYTF.

Concerning this clone: Other DNA sequences in the same sample also yield this CDR3. V gene TRBV5-6 combines with J gene TRBJ2-7; TRBD1 agrees at 9 bases. CDR1 is SGHDT and CDR2 is YYEEEE in the germline V gene. This CDR3 has 14 residues. V lost 4 bases to trimming and J lost 3 bases; unmatched junction nucleotides: 5. The CDR3 loop reads CASSLGDRVYEQYF. CDR3 DNA: TGTGCCAGCAGCCTCGGGGACAGGGTCTACGAGCAGTACTTC.

In regard to this clone: Other DNA sequences in this specimen translate into the identical CDR3. The chain couples TRBV15 to TRBJ2-7, with a possible D match to TRBD2 (6 bases). There are 13 residues in the CDR3. Trimming took 0 bases from V and 4 from J, leaving 7 bases between them. CDR1 is LNHNV, CDR2 YYDKDF, per germline (reference sequence). CDR3 nucleotide sequence: TGTGCCACCAGCAGAGATCGGGGGTACGAGCAGTACTTC. Protein: CATSRDRGYEQYF.

The J gene is TRBJ1-3, the V gene TRBV9; D not resolved. V shed 3 bases and J shed 6 bases, with 13 bases lying between them. Per germline, CDR1 SGDLS and CDR2 YYNGEE. This CDR3 region has 14 residues. The CDR3 DNA reads TGTGCCAGCAGCGAGGGCTCCGGAGAAAACACCATATATTTT. Its protein is CASSEGSGENTIYF.

This clone was counted a single time. The chain couples TRBV30 to TRBJ2-1; 8 bases line up with TRBD2. Germline V gene sequence: CDR1 GTSNPN, CDR2 SVGIG (reference sequence). The CDR3 runs to 14 residues. V trimming: 5 bases; J trimming: 10 bases; junction bases outside the gene matches: 13. CDR3 DNA: TGTGCCTGGTCGAAGGTAGCGGGATTCGGAGAGCAGTTCTTC. Residues: CAWSKVAGFGEQFF.

Worth noting for this clone: Other nucleotide sequences in the sample specify the same CDR3. V is TRBV4-1 and J is TRBJ1-2; no definite D call. The germline CDR1 and CDR2 sequences are MGHRA and YSYEKL. This CDR3 is 14 amino acids long. V dropped 0 bases and J dropped 2 bases, with 7 bases sitting between them. The CDR3 loop reads CASSQDPGNYGYTF. The CDR3 region has the DNA TGCGCCAGCAGCCAAGATCCCGGCAACTATGGCTACACCTTC.

The chain is built from TRBV5-6 and TRBJ2-7; 12 bases map to TRBD2. Germline V gene sequence: CDR1 SGHDT, CDR2 YYEEEE. V was pared by 3 bases and J by 7 bases, with 8 bases of the junction left unmatched. The CDR3 runs 15 residues. The CDR3 DNA reads TGTGCCAGCAGCTACCTAGCGGGAGGGCCTGGTGAGCAGTACTTC. As protein: CASSYLAGGPGEQYF.

V is TRBV7-8 and J is TRBJ2-7; 13 bases fit TRBD2. Germline V gene sequence: CDR1 SGHVS, CDR2 FQNEAQ. The CDR3 has 16 amino acids. The junction had 7 bases not matched to a gene; V was cut back by 6 bases and J by 2 bases. The CDR3 here is CASSPGTSGITYEQYF. CDR3 nucleotide sequence: TGTGCCAGCAGTCCCGGGACTAGCGGGATTACCTACGAGCAGTACTTC.